This T cell receptor beta chain was identified in a study of blood T cell repertoires in COVID-19. Study background: Acute-phase and convalescent COVID-19 samples originated in the United States, Italy and Spain. PBMCs, B-cell-depleted T cells, or T cells provided the cDNA or gDNA that made up the material.

CDR1 is SEHNR and CDR2 is FQNEAQ in the germline V gene (reference sequence). The CDR3 spans 15 residues. V lost 5 bases and J 7 bases, leaving 18 bases between the germline ends. Per the study methods: Nucleated cell counts were estimated from reference gene primer amplification. Sequencing used immunoSEQ multiplex PCR; TCRdb keeps in-frame clones, though not all of them. V and J calls and clone size are as listed in that table; D and trimming were resolved from the DNA. The data contain some 150,000 clones, around three quarters of them seen just once; the ten biggest clones take up roughly 1.5%. V is TRBV7-9 and J is TRBJ2-4; D possibly corresponds to TRBD2 (5 bases). Sample: peripheral blood. This TCR derives from an elderly man with acute or convalescent COVID-19. The CDR3 loop reads CASSPDFKEANIQYF. DNA of the CDR3: TGTGCCAGCAGCCCCGACTTCAAGGAGGCGAACATTCAGTACTTC.